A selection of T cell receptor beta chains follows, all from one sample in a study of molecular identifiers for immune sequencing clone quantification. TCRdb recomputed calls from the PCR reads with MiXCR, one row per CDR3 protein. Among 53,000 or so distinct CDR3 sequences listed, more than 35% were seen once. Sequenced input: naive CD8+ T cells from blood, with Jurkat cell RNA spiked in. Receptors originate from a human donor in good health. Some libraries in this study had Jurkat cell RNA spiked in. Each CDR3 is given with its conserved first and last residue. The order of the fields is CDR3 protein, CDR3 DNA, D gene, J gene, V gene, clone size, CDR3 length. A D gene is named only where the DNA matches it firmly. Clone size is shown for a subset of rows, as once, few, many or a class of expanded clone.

CDR3aa: CATSSGPTSSQPQHF
CDR3nt: TGTGCCACCAGCTCGGGACCGACCTCGAGTCAGCCCCAGCATTTT
d_gene: .
j_gene: TRBJ1-5
v_gene: TRBV24-1
abundance: .
len: 15

CDR3aa: CASSPISGRAWYEQYF
CDR3nt: TGTGCCAGTTCCCCGATCAGCGGGAGGGCCTGGTACGAGCAGTACTTC
d_gene: TRBD2
j_gene: TRBJ2-7
v_gene: TRBV2
abundance: .
len: 16

CDR3aa: CASSSGQGVADTQYF
CDR3nt: TGTGCCAGCAGCTCCGGACAGGGGGTCGCAGATACGCAGTATTTT
d_gene: TRBD1
j_gene: TRBJ2-3
v_gene: TRBV7-9
abundance: few
len: 15

CDR3aa: CASSLAPAGAETQYF
CDR3nt: TGTGCCAGCAGCTTAGCGCCAGCGGGAGCTGAGACCCAGTACTTC
d_gene: TRBD2
j_gene: TRBJ2-5
v_gene: TRBV7-2
abundance: many
len: 15

CDR3aa: CAISPGIEQYF
CDR3nt: TGTGCCATCAGCCCAGGGATCGAGCAGTACTTC
d_gene: .
j_gene: TRBJ2-7
v_gene: TRBV10-3
abundance: many
len: 11

CDR3aa: CASSLGDRAYEQYF
CDR3nt: TGTGCCAGCAGCTTGGGGGACAGAGCCTACGAGCAGTACTTC
d_gene: TRBD1
j_gene: TRBJ2-7
v_gene: TRBV13
abundance: .
len: 14

CDR3aa: CASSSSTSGSSYEQYF
CDR3nt: TGTGCCAGCAGTTCCAGTACTAGCGGGAGCTCCTACGAGCAGTACTTC
d_gene: TRBD2
j_gene: TRBJ2-7
v_gene: TRBV28
abundance: few
len: 16

CDR3aa: CASSFGGWEAFF
CDR3nt: TGTGCCAGCAGCTTCGGTGGCTGGGAAGCTTTCTTT
d_gene: .
j_gene: TRBJ1-1
v_gene: TRBV11-2
abundance: .
len: 12

CDR3aa: CASSQGLLNEQFF
CDR3nt: TGTGCCAGCAGTCAGGGACTTCTCAATGAGCAGTTCTTC
d_gene: .
j_gene: TRBJ2-1
v_gene: TRBV27
abundance: once
len: 13

CDR3aa: CASSQDRWQGCGPQYF
CDR3nt: TGCGCCAGCAGCCAAGATCGATGGCAGGGCTGCGGGCCCCAGTACTTC
d_gene: .
j_gene: TRBJ2-5
v_gene: TRBV4-3
abundance: .
len: 16

CDR3aa: CASSPRLAGGTSTYEQYF
CDR3nt: TGTGCCAGCAGCCCCCGACTAGCGGGAGGGACAAGTACCTACGAGCAGTACTTC
d_gene: TRBD2
j_gene: TRBJ2-7
v_gene: TRBV7-6
abundance: few
len: 18

CDR3aa: CASSLDNQPLHF
CDR3nt: TGTGCCAGCAGCTTAGACAATCAGCCCCTGCATTTT
d_gene: .
j_gene: TRBJ1-5
v_gene: TRBV28
abundance: .
len: 12

CDR3aa: CATRGQGAFF
CDR3nt: TGTGCCACTCGCGGACAGGGAGCTTTCTTT
d_gene: TRBD1
j_gene: TRBJ1-1
v_gene: TRBV19
abundance: .
len: 10

CDR3aa: CASNPTGVGEQYF
CDR3nt: TGTGCCAGCAACCCGACAGGGGTCGGGGAGCAGTACTTC
d_gene: TRBD1
j_gene: TRBJ2-7
v_gene: TRBV12-3/TRBV12-4
abundance: .
len: 13

CDR3aa: CASTPDSRNYNEQFF
CDR3nt: TGTGCCAGCACCCCTGACTCGAGAAATTACAATGAGCAGTTCTTC
d_gene: .
j_gene: TRBJ2-1
v_gene: TRBV7-9
abundance: few
len: 15

CDR3aa: CSVETEAFF
CDR3nt: TGCAGCGTTGAAACTGAAGCTTTCTTT
d_gene: .
j_gene: TRBJ1-1
v_gene: TRBV29-1
abundance: many
len: 9

CDR3aa: CASSYTDRAGELFF
CDR3nt: TGTGCCAGCAGTTACACAGACAGGGCCGGGGAGCTGTTTTTT
d_gene: TRBD1
j_gene: TRBJ2-2
v_gene: TRBV6-6
abundance: .
len: 14

CDR3aa: CASSRGGHEAFF
CDR3nt: TGTGCCAGCAGCCGCGGGGGGCATGAAGCTTTCTTT
d_gene: .
j_gene: TRBJ1-1
v_gene: TRBV6-2/TRBV6-3
abundance: once
len: 12

CDR3aa: CASSLGGAPLGYTF
CDR3nt: TGTGCCAGCAGTTTGGGGGGGGCGCCTTTAGGCTACACCTTC
d_gene: .
j_gene: TRBJ1-2
v_gene: TRBV28
abundance: .
len: 14

CDR3aa: CASSLEASGPGTYEQYF
CDR3nt: TGTGCCAGCAGCTTAGAGGCTAGCGGGCCTGGTACCTACGAGCAGTACTTC
d_gene: TRBD2
j_gene: TRBJ2-7
v_gene: TRBV13
abundance: .
len: 17

CDR3aa: CASSLARLAGRGSVQETQYF
CDR3nt: TGTGCCAGCAGCTTAGCGCGGCTAGCGGGCCGAGGGTCGGTCCAAGAGACCCAGTACTTC
d_gene: TRBD2
j_gene: TRBJ2-5
v_gene: TRBV7-8
abundance: .
len: 20

CDR3aa: CASSDLAGLAGLTDTQYF
CDR3nt: TGTGCCAGCAGTGACTTGGCGGGACTAGCGGGACTTACAGATACGCAGTATTTT
d_gene: TRBD2
j_gene: TRBJ2-3
v_gene: TRBV2
abundance: many
len: 18

CDR3aa: CASSQGTSGEQYF
CDR3nt: TGCGCCAGCAGCCAAGGGACATCGGGCGAGCAGTACTTC
d_gene: .
j_gene: TRBJ2-7
v_gene: TRBV4-1
abundance: many
len: 13

CDR3aa: CAGRPQGVSQETQYF
CDR3nt: TGTGCCGGCAGACCACAGGGGGTTAGCCAAGAGACCCAGTACTTC
d_gene: TRBD1
j_gene: TRBJ2-5
v_gene: TRBV12-3/TRBV12-4
abundance: .
len: 15

CDR3aa: CAKRGGRAARYEQYF
CDR3nt: TGCGCCAAGCGGGGCGGGAGGGCCGCGCGTTACGAGCAGTACTTC
d_gene: TRBD2
j_gene: TRBJ2-7
v_gene: TRBV23-1
abundance: few
len: 15

CDR3aa: CASSMGHLNTEAFF
CDR3nt: TGTGCCAGTAGTATGGGACACTTGAACACTGAAGCTTTCTTT
d_gene: .
j_gene: TRBJ1-1
v_gene: TRBV19
abundance: many
len: 14

CDR3aa: CATSRQGNEQFF
CDR3nt: TGTGCCACCAGCAGACAGGGGAATGAGCAGTTCTTC
d_gene: .
j_gene: TRBJ2-1
v_gene: TRBV15
abundance: .
len: 12

CDR3aa: CASSLVKVPYEQYF
CDR3nt: TGTGCCAGCAGCTTAGTGAAGGTTCCCTACGAGCAGTACTTC
d_gene: .
j_gene: TRBJ2-7
v_gene: TRBV7-9
abundance: few
len: 14

CDR3aa: CSARHLAKNIQYF
CDR3nt: TGCAGTGCTCGACACCTTGCCAAAAACATTCAGTACTTC
d_gene: .
j_gene: TRBJ2-4
v_gene: TRBV20-1
abundance: .
len: 13

CDR3aa: CASSVRGGFEQYF
CDR3nt: TGTGCCAGCAGCGTCCGGGGGGGCTTCGAGCAGTACTTC
d_gene: TRBD2
j_gene: TRBJ2-7
v_gene: TRBV9
abundance: .
len: 13

CDR3aa: CASSSGQAAYEQYF
CDR3nt: TGTGCCAGCAGCTCAGGACAGGCCGCCTACGAGCAGTACTTC
d_gene: TRBD1
j_gene: TRBJ2-7
v_gene: TRBV5-4
abundance: .
len: 14

CDR3aa: CASSPGQEGYEQYF
CDR3nt: TGTGCCAGTAGTCCCGGCCAGGAGGGCTACGAGCAGTACTTC
d_gene: .
j_gene: TRBJ2-7
v_gene: TRBV19
abundance: few
len: 14

CDR3aa: CASSQGQGAYNEQFF
CDR3nt: TGCGCCAGCAGCCAAGGGCAGGGGGCGTACAATGAGCAGTTCTTC
d_gene: TRBD1
j_gene: TRBJ2-1
v_gene: TRBV4-3
abundance: many
len: 15

CDR3aa: CASSQDQVGGYEQYF
CDR3nt: TGCGCCAGCAGCCAAGATCAGGTTGGGGGCTACGAGCAGTACTTC
d_gene: .
j_gene: TRBJ2-7
v_gene: TRBV4-3
abundance: many
len: 15

CDR3aa: CASSPGPYSNQPQHF
CDR3nt: TGTGCCAGCTCACCAGGTCCCTATAGCAATCAGCCCCAGCATTTT
d_gene: .
j_gene: TRBJ1-5
v_gene: TRBV18
abundance: .
len: 15

CDR3aa: CASSLQFPGETQYF
CDR3nt: TGTGCCAGCAGCTTGCAGTTCCCGGGGGAGACCCAGTACTTC
d_gene: .
j_gene: TRBJ2-5
v_gene: TRBV5-8
abundance: many
len: 14

CDR3aa: CASSEAGRVRQPQHF
CDR3nt: TGTGCCAGCAGTGAAGCAGGAAGGGTTAGGCAGCCCCAGCATTTT
d_gene: .
j_gene: TRBJ1-5
v_gene: TRBV2
abundance: .
len: 15

CDR3aa: CSARAYAGTGDYEQYF
CDR3nt: TGCAGTGCTAGAGCCTACGCCGGGACAGGGGACTACGAGCAGTACTTC
d_gene: TRBD1
j_gene: TRBJ2-7
v_gene: TRBV20-1
abundance: few
len: 16

CDR3aa: CASRWTPLYF
CDR3nt: TGTGCCAGCAGGTGGACCCCCCTGTACTTC
d_gene: .
j_gene: TRBJ2-5
v_gene: TRBV21-1
abundance: .
len: 10

CDR3aa: CASNPGFQETQYF
CDR3nt: TGCGCCAGCAATCCGGGCTTCCAAGAGACCCAGTACTTC
d_gene: .
j_gene: TRBJ2-5
v_gene: TRBV10-2
abundance: few
len: 13

CDR3aa: CASELMSYNEQIF
CDR3nt: TGTGCCAGCGAGCTAATGTCCTACAATGAGCAGATCTTC
d_gene: .
j_gene: TRBJ2-1
v_gene: TRBV11-2
abundance: .
len: 13

CDR3aa: CASSEGEGSETQYF
CDR3nt: TGTGCCAGCAGTGAAGGGGAGGGTTCAGAGACCCAGTACTTC
d_gene: TRBD2
j_gene: TRBJ2-5
v_gene: TRBV2
abundance: few
len: 14

CDR3aa: CSARGAETGYEQYF
CDR3nt: TGCAGTGCTAGAGGCGCGGAGACGGGCTACGAGCAGTACTTC
d_gene: .
j_gene: TRBJ2-7
v_gene: TRBV20-1
abundance: few
len: 14

CDR3aa: CASSLRTGLETQYF
CDR3nt: TGTGCCAGCAGTTTACGGACAGGGTTGGAGACCCAGTACTTC
d_gene: TRBD1
j_gene: TRBJ2-5
v_gene: TRBV12-3/TRBV12-4
abundance: few
len: 14

CDR3aa: CASRKETQYF
CDR3nt: TGTGCCAGCAGAAAAGAGACCCAGTACTTC
d_gene: .
j_gene: TRBJ2-5
v_gene: TRBV6-1
abundance: .
len: 10

CDR3aa: CASRQIGSGLEQFF
CDR3nt: TGTGCCAGCAGGCAGATAGGTTCGGGTCTTGAGCAGTTCTTC
d_gene: .
j_gene: TRBJ2-1
v_gene: TRBV27
abundance: .
len: 14

CDR3aa: CACRAGTQYGYTF
CDR3nt: TGTGCCTGCAGAGCCGGGACACAGTATGGCTACACCTTC
d_gene: .
j_gene: TRBJ1-2
v_gene: TRBV28
abundance: .
len: 13

CDR3aa: CASSDGPYEQYF
CDR3nt: TGTGCCAGCAGTGACGGGCCGTACGAGCAGTACTTC
d_gene: .
j_gene: TRBJ2-7
v_gene: TRBV28
abundance: medium-sized
len: 12

CDR3aa: CASSQEGIAAYNEQFF
CDR3nt: TGTGCCAGCAGCCAAGAAGGTATAGCGGCCTACAATGAGCAGTTCTTC
d_gene: .
j_gene: TRBJ2-1
v_gene: TRBV4-2
abundance: .
len: 16

CDR3aa: CASSHRDYSEQYF
CDR3nt: TGTGCCAGCAGTCACCGGGACTACTCAGAGCAGTACTTC
d_gene: TRBD2
j_gene: TRBJ2-7
v_gene: TRBV6-2/TRBV6-3
abundance: .
len: 13

CDR3aa: CASSILIGEETQYF
CDR3nt: TGTGCCAGTAGTATTCTCATTGGGGAAGAGACCCAGTACTTC
d_gene: .
j_gene: TRBJ2-5
v_gene: TRBV19
abundance: few
len: 14

CDR3aa: CASSTWDRGYEAFF
CDR3nt: TGTGCCAGCAGTACCTGGGACAGGGGGTATGAAGCTTTCTTT
d_gene: TRBD1
j_gene: TRBJ1-1
v_gene: TRBV27
abundance: few
len: 14

CDR3aa: CSASPPTLYEQYF
CDR3nt: TGCAGTGCTAGCCCACCCACCCTCTACGAGCAGTACTTC
d_gene: .
j_gene: TRBJ2-7
v_gene: TRBV20-1
abundance: once
len: 13

CDR3aa: CASSWDSAGEQFF
CDR3nt: TGTGCCAGCAGTTGGGACTCCGCAGGTGAGCAGTTCTTC
d_gene: .
j_gene: TRBJ2-1
v_gene: TRBV6-5
abundance: many
len: 13

CDR3aa: CASSLGTTVTDTQYF
CDR3nt: TGTGCCAGCAGCTTGGGGACTACTGTCACAGATACGCAGTATTTT
d_gene: .
j_gene: TRBJ2-3
v_gene: TRBV5-6
abundance: many
len: 15

CDR3aa: CASSLRGTGYEQYF
CDR3nt: TGTGCCAGCAGTTTACGGGGTACTGGGTACGAGCAGTACTTC
d_gene: .
j_gene: TRBJ2-7
v_gene: TRBV28
abundance: many
len: 14

CDR3aa: CASGKGRANTEAFF
CDR3nt: TGTGCCAGCGGAAAGGGACGCGCGAACACTGAAGCTTTCTTT
d_gene: .
j_gene: TRBJ1-1
v_gene: TRBV9
abundance: .
len: 14

CDR3aa: CASGSAGQGNEQFF
CDR3nt: TGTGCCAGCGGTTCGGCCGGACAGGGCAATGAGCAGTTCTTC
d_gene: TRBD1
j_gene: TRBJ2-1
v_gene: TRBV12-3/TRBV12-4
abundance: .
len: 14

CDR3aa: CASSLWEAEQYF
CDR3nt: TGTGCCAGCAGCCTTTGGGAAGCCGAGCAGTACTTC
d_gene: .
j_gene: TRBJ2-7
v_gene: TRBV7-9
abundance: many
len: 12

CDR3aa: CASKEGNTEAFF
CDR3nt: TGTGCCAGTAAGGAGGGAAACACTGAAGCTTTCTTT
d_gene: .
j_gene: TRBJ1-1
v_gene: TRBV19
abundance: .
len: 12